The 21 T cell receptor beta chains listed next were all sequenced from one sample in a study of blood T cell repertoires in COVID-19. Sequenced by immunoSEQ multiplex PCR; TCRdb stores in-frame clones only, minus some. This table has 300,000 to 350,000 clones, under 95% appearing once. Sequenced input: peripheral blood. These receptors were taken from a woman younger than 30 who had recovered from COVID-19.

The chain is built from TRBV7-8 and TRBJ2-3, with a tentative D call TRBD2 (5 bases). V lost 2 bases, J lost 5 bases, and 26 bases lay in between. Germline V lookup: CDR1 SGHVS, CDR2 FQNEAQ. The CDR3 sequence is 19 residues long. The CDR3 nucleotides read TGTGCCAGCAGCTTAACCCGGTGGAGCGGAGATGCCGCTTTAGATACGCAGTATTTT. Its protein product is CASSLTRWSGDAALDTQYF.

This sequence joins TRBV11-3 and TRBJ2-3, with 10 bases matching TRBD2. Losses at the gene ends were 5 bases for V and 4 bases for J; bases not matched to a gene: 6. Looked up from germline, CDR1 is SGHNT and CDR2 is YENEEA. The CDR3 extends over 15 amino acids. The CDR3 here is CASSPIAGGADTQYF. As DNA, the CDR3 is TGTGCCAGCAGCCCGATAGCGGGAGGAGCAGATACGCAGTATTTT.

This chain connects TRBV5-8 to TRBJ1-5; tentative D call: TRBD1 (5 bases). Germline CDR1 and CDR2: SGHTS and YDEGEE. The CDR3 contains 14 residues. V lost 1 base and J 8 bases, leaving 13 bases between the germline ends. In DNA form, the CDR3 reads TGTGCCAGCAGCTTGAGGCGGGGGAGTGAGCCCCAGCATTTT. This encodes CASSLRRGSEPQHF.

This chain joins TRBV9 and TRBJ2-1; 8 positions agree with TRBD2. The trim removed 2 bases at V and 0 bases at J, leaving 1 base unmatched. This CDR3 contains 15 residues. Germline CDR1 and CDR2: SGDLS and YYNGEE. DNA of the CDR3: TGTGCCAGCAGCGTTAGCGGGGACTCCTACAATGAGCAGTTCTTC. Amino acid sequence: CASSVSGDSYNEQFF.

The chain joins TRBV7-2 to TRBJ2-5; tentative D call: TRBD2 (5 bases). CDR1 and CDR2 (germline): SGHTA, FQGNSA. Trimming shortened V by 1 base and J by 1 base, and 10 bases separated the two germline ends. The CDR3 totals 15 residues. The CDR3 region has the DNA TGTGCCAGCAGCTTAGGAGGGTACACCCAAGAGACCCAGTACTTC. As protein: CASSLGGYTQETQYF.

The chain links TRBV2 to TRBJ1-2; TRBD1 agrees at 7 bases. CDR1 is SNHLY and CDR2 is FYNNEI in the germline V gene. This CDR3 spans 13 amino acids. Trimming took 7 bases from V and 2 from J; bases not matched to a gene: 4. The CDR3 loop is CASTQTGNYGYTF. CDR3 DNA sequence: TGTGCCAGCACCCAGACAGGGAACTATGGCTACACCTTC. Full variable domain (outside the CDR3, taken from reference TRBV2 and TRBJ1-2): EPEVTQTPSHQVTQMGQEVILRCVPISNHLYFYWYRQILGQKVEFLVSFYNNEISEKSEIFDDQFSVERPDGSNFTLKIRSTKLEDSAMYFCASTQTGNYGYTFGSGTRLTVV.

The chain links TRBV19 to TRBJ2-5; 8 nucleotides line up with TRBD2. Losses at the gene ends were 1 base for V and 2 bases for J; bases not matched to a gene: 3. This CDR3 has 15 amino acids. Per germline, CDR1 LNHDA and CDR2 SQIVND (reference sequence). For the CDR3, the DNA is TGTGCCAGTAGTATAGGCGGGGGGCAACAAGAGACCCAGTACTTC. This gives the protein CASSIGGGQQETQYF.

V gene TRBV7-6 combines with J gene TRBJ1-1; no firm D call. From germline, CDR1 is SGHVS and CDR2 FNYEAQ. The V gene lost 4 bases and the J gene lost 0 bases, with 12 bases spanning the gap. The CDR3 totals 15 residues. The DNA for the CDR3 is TGTGCCAGCAGCTCCAGACGTAGCCTGAACACTGAAGCTTTCTTT. As protein: CASSSRRSLNTEAFF.

The V gene is TRBV21-1, the J gene TRBJ2-7; the table's D call, TRBD2, was not checked against the DNA. TRBV21-1 corresponds to a pseudogene. The CDR3 covers 12 residues. The CDR3 DNA follows: TGTGCCAGCAGCAACCCTACCTACGAGCAGTACGTC. This codes for CASSNPTYEQYV.

The chain combines TRBV28 with TRBJ1-3; D might be TRBD1 (5 bases). Germline CDR1 and CDR2: MDHEN and SYDVKM. This CDR3 spans 13 amino acids. V lost 7 bases, J lost 7 bases, and 14 bases lay in between. The CDR3 reads CASNRGGRNTIYF. CDR3 nucleotides: TGTGCCAGCAATAGGGGAGGAAGGAACACCATATATTTT.

This clone was detected once. V and J are TRBV24-1 and TRBJ1-2, with no clear D. V was cut by 7 bases and J by 5 bases, with 16 bases left in between. Germline values: CDR1 KGHDR, CDR2 SFDVKD. This CDR3 contains 14 residues. CDR3 in amino acids: CATSSGRERYGYTF. In nucleotides, the CDR3 is TGTGCCACCAGCTCCGGGAGGGAGAGGTATGGCTACACCTTC.

The V and J genes are TRBV27 and TRBJ2-5; 7 bases line up with TRBD1. The CDR3 is 15 residues long. Looked up from germline, CDR1 is MNHEY and CDR2 is SMNVEV (reference sequence). Trimming removed 3 bases from V and 5 bases from J; junction bases left unmatched: 9. CDR3 region: CASSLRQGVGETQYF. DNA of the CDR3: TGTGCCAGCAGTTTGCGCCAGGGGGTGGGGGAGACCCAGTACTTC.

This chain uses TRBV25-1 with TRBJ2-5; 10 positions match TRBD2. With V trimmed by 6 bases and J by 0 bases, 7 bases remained unmatched. Per the germline V gene, CDR1 is MGHDK and CDR2 is SYGVNS. This CDR3 contains 16 residues. The CDR3 spells CASRRTSGENQETQYF. In nucleotides, the CDR3 is TGTGCCAGCAGGAGAACTAGCGGGGAAAACCAAGAGACCCAGTACTTC.

This clone has just a few counts. Other DNA sequences from this sample encode an identical CDR3 as well. The chain recombines TRBV6-2 or TRBV6-3 with TRBJ2-7; 13 positions match TRBD2. The CDR3 is made up of 16 amino acids. The V segment lost 0 bases and the J segment 3 bases; nucleotides outside the gene matches: 2. Germline V gives CDR1 MNHEY, CDR2 SVGEGT. CDR3 coding DNA: TGTGCCAGCAGTTACTCTCGGACTAGCGGGAGCTACGAGCAGTACGTC. Translating it yields CASSYSRTSGSYEQYV.

The chain recombines TRBV5-4 with TRBJ1-1; D ambiguous. V gave up 2 bases and J gave up 3 bases, with 11 bases separating them. The length of the CDR3 is 14 residues. Germline CDR1 SGHNT, CDR2 YYREEE (reference sequence). The CDR3 DNA sequence: TGTGCCAGCAGCTTCCCCGGGAGGGACACTGAAGCTTTCTTT. Amino acids: CASSFPGRDTEAFF.

The rearrangement links TRBV6-5 to TRBJ2-1; 11 bases map to TRBD2. Germline loops: CDR1 MNHEY, CDR2 SVGAGI. The CDR3 has 15 residues. The V gene end was trimmed by 7 bases and the J gene end by 2 bases; junction bases not matched to a gene: 4. The CDR3 region is CASNLLAGAYNEQFF. The CDR3 DNA reads as TGTGCCAGCAACCTACTAGCGGGAGCCTACAATGAGCAGTTCTTC.

This clone was seen more than once but under ten times. DNA for the CDR3: TGTGCCAGCAGCGCTAGCGGGAGAGATGAGCAGTTCTTC. The encoded protein is CASSASGRDEQFF. The chain uses TRBV6-5 and TRBJ2-1; TRBD2 matches 10 bases. The CDR3 runs to 13 residues. CDR1 is MNHEY, CDR2 SVGAGI, per germline. Losses at the gene ends were 6 bases for V and 8 bases for J; bases not matched to a gene: 4.

The chain combines TRBV7-9 with TRBJ2-5; the D gene is possibly TRBD1 (5 bases). Germline CDR1 SEHNR, CDR2 FQNEAQ (reference sequence). The CDR3 length is 14 residues. V was shortened by 0 bases and J by 3 bases, with 8 bases between the two germline ends. DNA of the CDR3: TGTGCCAGCAGCTTAGCGGGGCTTGAAGAGACCCAGTACTTC. It specifies CASSLAGLEETQYF.

The V and J genes are TRBV5-6 and TRBJ2-3; 8 bases are a match to TRBD2. Germline CDR1 is SGHDT and CDR2 is YYEEEE. The CDR3 is 16 amino acids. The trim removed 4 bases at V and 10 bases at J, leaving 17 bases unmatched. CDR3 in DNA: TGTGCCAGCAGCCTGAGGTTTGGTAGCGGGAAGGTCGCGCAGTATTTT. It codes for CASSLRFGSGKVAQYF.

The rearrangement joins TRBV7-9 to TRBJ2-1; 12 positions match TRBD2. Germline V lookup: CDR1 SEHNR, CDR2 FQNEAQ (reference sequence). CDR3 length equals 16 residues. Unmatched junction bases numbered 4, after V lost 0 bases and J lost 7 bases. CDR3 DNA sequence: TGTGCCAGCAGCTTAGCGCCTAGCGGGAGGGATAATGAGCAGTTCTTC. The encoded protein is CASSLAPSGRDNEQFF.

Notes on this clone: The same CDR3 is also encoded by other DNA sequences in this sample. The chain uses TRBV7-2 and TRBJ1-2; no firm D call. This CDR3 region has 14 residues. In germline, CDR1 is SGHTA, CDR2 FQGNSA. Trimming pared 1 base from V and 1 base from J, leaving 7 bases between. In DNA, the CDR3 is TGTGCCAGCAGCTTAGGGGCTGTTAACTATGGCTACACCTTC. This translates into CASSLGAVNYGYTF.